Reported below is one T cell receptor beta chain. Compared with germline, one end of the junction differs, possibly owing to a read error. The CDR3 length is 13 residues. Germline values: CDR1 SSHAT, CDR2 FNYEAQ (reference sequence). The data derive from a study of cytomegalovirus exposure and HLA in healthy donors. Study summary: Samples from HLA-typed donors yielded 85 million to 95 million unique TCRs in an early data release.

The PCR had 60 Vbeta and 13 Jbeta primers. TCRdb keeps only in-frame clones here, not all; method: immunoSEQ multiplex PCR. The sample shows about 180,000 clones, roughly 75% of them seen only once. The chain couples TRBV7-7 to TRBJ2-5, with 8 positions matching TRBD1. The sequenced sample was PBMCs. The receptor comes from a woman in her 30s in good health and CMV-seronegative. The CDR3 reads CASSGDRGQIQYF. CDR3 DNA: TGTGCTAGCAGCGGTGACAGGGGTCAAATCCAGTACTTC.